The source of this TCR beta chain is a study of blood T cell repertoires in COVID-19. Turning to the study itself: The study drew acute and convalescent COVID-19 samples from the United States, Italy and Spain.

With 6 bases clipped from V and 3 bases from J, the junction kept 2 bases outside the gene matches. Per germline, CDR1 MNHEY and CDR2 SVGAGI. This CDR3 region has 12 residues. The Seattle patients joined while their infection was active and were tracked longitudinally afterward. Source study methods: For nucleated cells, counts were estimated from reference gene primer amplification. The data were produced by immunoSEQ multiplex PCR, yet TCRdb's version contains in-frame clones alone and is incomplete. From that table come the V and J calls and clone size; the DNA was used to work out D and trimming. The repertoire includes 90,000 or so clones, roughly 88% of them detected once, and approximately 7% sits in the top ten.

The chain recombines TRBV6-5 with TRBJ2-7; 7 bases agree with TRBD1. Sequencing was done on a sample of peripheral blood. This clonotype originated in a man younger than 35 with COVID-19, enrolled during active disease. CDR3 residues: CASSDRVYEQYF. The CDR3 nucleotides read TGTGCCAGCAGCGACAGGGTCTACGAGCAGTACTTC.